This paragraph covers one TCR beta chain sequence. The target antigen is unknown. Only in-frame clones appear in the TCRdb table, and some are missing; sequencing was by immunoSEQ multiplex PCR. The sample lists tens of thousands of clones, approximately 57% occurring once. This entry comes from a study of cytotoxic CD8 clonotypes in ibrutinib-treated CLL. Study-level findings and limits: Contraction or stability on treatment was seen for public clonotypes, which were uncommon. Progressing patients had sampling times that differed from those of sustained-remission patients. Clonality at baseline surpassed age-matched healthy donors and tracked circulating CD8+ T-cell counts.

The CDR3 is 12 amino acids. Germline CDR1 SQVTM, CDR2 ANQGSEA. With V trimmed by 7 bases and J by 5 bases, 7 bases remained unmatched. Libraries of TCR beta were made from about 2.2 micrograms of genomic DNA that came from cryopreserved PBMCs. The chain combines TRBV29-1 with TRBJ2-5, with 7 bases aligning to TRBD1. This receptor was identified in a human donor with chronic lymphocytic leukemia. This specimen consisted of PBMCs, obtained after 12 months of ibrutinib treatment. The DNA of the CDR3 is TGCAGCGGATCGACAGGGATGGAGACCCAGTACTTC. Protein: CSGSTGMETQYF.